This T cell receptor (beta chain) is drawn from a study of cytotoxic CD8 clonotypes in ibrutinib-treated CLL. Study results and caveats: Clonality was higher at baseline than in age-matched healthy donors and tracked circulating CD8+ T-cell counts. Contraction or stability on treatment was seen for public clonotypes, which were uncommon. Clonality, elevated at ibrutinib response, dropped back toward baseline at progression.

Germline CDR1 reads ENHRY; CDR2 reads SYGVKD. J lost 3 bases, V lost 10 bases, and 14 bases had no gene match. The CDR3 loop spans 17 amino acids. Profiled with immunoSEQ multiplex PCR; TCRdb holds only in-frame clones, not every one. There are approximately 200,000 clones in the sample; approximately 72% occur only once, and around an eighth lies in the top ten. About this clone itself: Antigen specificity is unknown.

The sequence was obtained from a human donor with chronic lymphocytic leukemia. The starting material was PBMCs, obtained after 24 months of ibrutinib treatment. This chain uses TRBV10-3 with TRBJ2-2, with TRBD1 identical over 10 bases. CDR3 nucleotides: TGTGCCACCAGATCGGGTACCGGGACAGGGGACACCGGGGAGCTGTTTTTT. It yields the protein CATRSGTGTGDTGELFF.